A selection of T cell receptor beta chains follows, all from one sample in a study of T cell repertoires in cytomegalovirus infection. One entry per CDR3 protein, called by TCRdb with MiXCR from the reads. The sample records about 320,000 distinct CDR3 sequences, more than 9% being singletons. The sequenced sample consisted of PBMCs. All receptors come from a human donor in good health (CMV status not recorded). Some clones in this sample may be carry-over from other donors' samples. Each CDR3 is given with its conserved first and last residue. Each record gives: J gene, V gene, D gene, clone size, CDR3 DNA, CDR3 protein. A D gene is named only where the DNA matches it firmly. Expanded clones get a size class; other rows say once, few or many, or leave the size out.

TRBJ2-5 TRBV27 TRBD2 few TGTGCCAGATCCGGGACTAGAGGCCAAGAGACCCAGTACTTC CARSGTRGQETQYF
TRBJ1-5 TRBV7-8 TRBD1 - TGTGCCAGCAGCCGGGACAGGGTGTATCAGCCCCAGCATTTT CASSRDRVYQPQHF
TRBJ2-3 TRBV7-8 - - TGTGCCAGCAGCTTAGACGTGGCCAGGAGGGGAGATACGCAGTATTTT CASSLDVARRGDTQYF
TRBJ2-7 TRBV28 - few TGTGCCAGCAGCCGAGAGGACGACGGATCCTACGAGCAGTACTTC CASSREDDGSYEQYF
TRBJ2-3 TRBV20-1 - - TGCAGTGCTAGATACGGGACTAGCACAGATACGCAGTATTTT CSARYGTSTDTQYF
TRBJ1-1 TRBV7-3 - few TGTGCCAGCAGCTTAACTCTTCGGACTGAAGCTTTCTTT CASSLTLRTEAFF
TRBJ1-5 TRBV12-3/TRBV12-4 - few TGTGCCAGCAGTTTAGTACAGGGCCGACAGCCCCAGCATTTT CASSLVQGRQPQHF
TRBJ1-1 TRBV6-6 - many TGTGCCAGCAGTTTCGGTACAACTCTGAACACTGAAGCTTTCTTT CASSFGTTLNTEAFF
TRBJ2-3 TRBV6-6 - - TGTGCCAGCAGGGCCTACCAAGATACGCAGTATTTT CASRAYQDTQYF
TRBJ2-3 TRBV7-2 - - TGTGCCAGCAGCTCCCTCCTGAAGCAGGGTACGCAGTATTTT CASSSLLKQGTQYF
TRBJ1-1 TRBV12-3/TRBV12-4 TRBD1 many TGTGCCAGCAGTTTATATTACAGGGGGAGGACTGAAGCTTTCTTT CASSLYYRGRTEAFF
TRBJ2-1 TRBV28 TRBD2 few TGTGCCAGCAGTTCTCCCGCTAGCGGGAGTGGTTCCTACAATGAGCAGTTCTTC CASSSPASGSGSYNEQFF
TRBJ2-5 TRBV20-1 TRBD1 once TGCAGTGCTAGAGACCGGGACAGGGGATTTTTGGAGACCCAGTACTTC CSARDRDRGFLETQYF
TRBJ2-3 TRBV6-5 TRBD2 few TGTGCCAGCACCCCAAGCGGGGGCCCTAGCACAGATACGCAGTATTTT CASTPSGGPSTDTQYF
TRBJ2-7 TRBV6-2/TRBV6-3 - - TGTGCCAGCGGGGCATACCTTCCCTACGAGCAGTACTTC CASGAYLPYEQYF
TRBJ2-5 TRBV12-5 TRBD1 - TGTGCTAGTGGTTTGCTTCGGACAGGGGAGGAAGAGACCCAGTACTTC CASGLLRTGEEETQYF
TRBJ2-1 TRBV28 - few TGTGCCAGCAGTCCCGGACAGTTCCTTGGTTATGAGCAGTTCTTC CASSPGQFLGYEQFF
TRBJ2-7 TRBV12-3/TRBV12-4 TRBD1 many TGTGCCAGCAGTAGGGACAGGGTAAGGGGCGAGCAGTACTTC CASSRDRVRGEQYF
TRBJ2-5 TRBV7-6 - many TGTGCCAGCAGCTTCAGAGTTGTCGGCGGCCAAGAGACCCAGTACTTC CASSFRVVGGQETQYF
TRBJ2-5 TRBV5-4 - many TGTGCCAGCAGCCCTCCCTCGGAAGGAGCAAAGACCCAGTACTTC CASSPPSEGAKTQYF
TRBJ2-5 TRBV24-1 TRBD1 - TGTGCCACCATGGACAGGGAAGAAAAGACCCAGTACTTC CATMDREEKTQYF
TRBJ2-1 TRBV12-3/TRBV12-4 TRBD2 many TGTGCCAGCAGTAGTACCTTACTAGCGGGAGGGTCCCCCTCCTACAATGAGCAGTTCTTC CASSSTLLAGGSPSYNEQFF
TRBJ1-2 TRBV7-2 - many TGTGCCAGCAGCTTAGAGACAGACTATGGCTACACCTTC CASSLETDYGYTF
TRBJ2-7 TRBV28 - many TGTGCCAGCTCCCCGCCGGGGATTAGCGGCTACGAGCAGTACTTC CASSPPGISGYEQYF
TRBJ2-5 TRBV7-2 TRBD2 many TGTGCCAGCAGCTTAGGGGGAGGGAGTCGGCATCGGGAGACCCAGTACTTC CASSLGGGSRHRETQYF
TRBJ1-2 TRBV13 - few TGTGCCAGCAGCTTAAGGAATTTGGATGGCTACACCTTC CASSLRNLDGYTF
TRBJ2-1 TRBV7-2 TRBD1 many TGTGCCAGCAGCTTCCCCGGGACAGGGAAGAATGAGCAGTTCTTC CASSFPGTGKNEQFF
TRBJ1-1 TRBV7-2 - many TGTGCCAGCAGCTTAGTAGGGGTTCGAACTGAAGCTTTCTTT CASSLVGVRTEAFF
TRBJ2-7 TRBV30 TRBD1 - TGTGCCTGGAGTATGGGACAGGGGGCTTACCACGAGCAGTACTTC CAWSMGQGAYHEQYF
TRBJ1-5 TRBV12-3/TRBV12-4 - - TGTGCCAGCAGCGGTCCGGGAAATCAGCCCCAGCATTTT CASSGPGNQPQHF
TRBJ1-2 TRBV7-9 - few TGTGCCACAGAGGACGGGTATGGCTACACCTTC CATEDGYGYTF
TRBJ2-1 TRBV7-2 TRBD1 many TGTGCCAGCAGCTCAGACAGGGATGAGCAGTTCTTC CASSSDRDEQFF
TRBJ2-7 TRBV10-3 - few TGTGCCACGTCTCGTGGACGGGGCGAGCAGTACTTC CATSRGRGEQYF
TRBJ2-1 TRBV15 TRBD2 many TGTGCCACCAGCAGGAGACTAGCGGGATTTAGGGAGCAGTTCTTC CATSRRLAGFREQFF
TRBJ2-5 TRBV6-1 - - TGTGCCAGCAGTATAGGGACGGCGGTGCTCCAAGAGACCCAGTACTTC CASSIGTAVLQETQYF
TRBJ2-1 TRBV6-6 - - TGTGCCAGCAGGGGACCGAGGGGCAATGAGCAGTTCTTC CASRGPRGNEQFF
TRBJ2-1 TRBV7-2 - few TGTGCCAGCAGCTTAGCGGACAGCTCCGCTGAGCAGTTCTTC CASSLADSSAEQFF
TRBJ2-3 TRBV7-2 - many TGTGCCAGCAGCCCACCGACAGGTTCCATCACAGATACGCAGTATTTT CASSPPTGSITDTQYF
TRBJ2-3 TRBV7-2 - many TGTGCCAGCAGCCCACCAGGGTTAGGGGGATCGCAGTATTTT CASSPPGLGGSQYF
TRBJ2-1 TRBV10-3 TRBD1 few TGTGCCATCAGGGGACAGGGTAAGAGTTCCCTCTACAATGAGCAGTTCTTC CAIRGQGKSSLYNEQFF
TRBJ1-2 TRBV28 TRBD1 few TGTGCCAGCCTGACCGGGACAGACTATGGCTACACCTTC CASLTGTDYGYTF
TRBJ1-4 TRBV29-1 - - TGCAGCGTCGTCCTGGGAGGTGAAAAACTGTTTTTT CSVVLGGEKLFF
TRBJ2-6 TRBV7-3 TRBD2 many TGTGCCAGCAGCCCACCTCGCGGGGGGGCCGGGGCCAACGTCCTGACTTTC CASSPPRGGAGANVLTF
TRBJ2-3 TRBV10-3 - - TGTGCCATCAGTGAGTCGTGGCTAGGCCCAAGTTCGGATACGCAGTATTTT CAISESWLGPSSDTQYF
TRBJ1-1 TRBV9 - few TGTGCCAGCAGCGTAGGGGCAGGGGCTGACGCTTTCTTT CASSVGAGADAFF
TRBJ1-1 TRBV7-2 - many TGTGCCAGCAGCCCCGAAGGAGGGGTCACTGAAGCTTTCTTT CASSPEGGVTEAFF
TRBJ2-3 TRBV2 - many TGTGCCAGCAGTGAAAGGTGGGAAGATACGCAGTATTTT CASSERWEDTQYF
TRBJ1-1 TRBV7-2 - many TGTGCCAGCAGCCCCTTATCCCAGGGGAGGAACACTGAAGCTTTCTTT CASSPLSQGRNTEAFF